The rows below give T cell receptor beta chains drawn from one sample of a study of cytomegalovirus exposure and HLA in healthy donors. This table comes from immunoSEQ multiplex PCR, and its TCRdb copy is limited to in-frame clones, with some not included. This table has about 170,000 clones, roughly 72% appearing once. The material sequenced was PBMCs. The receptors were gathered from a man aged 40-49 years in good health and CMV-seropositive. The CDR3 runs from the conserved cysteine through the conserved F or W. D genes are given only for firm matches. Where a row states a size, it is once, few, many or the class of an expanded clone; other rows omit it.

few	15	.	TRBV6-6	TRBJ1-4	CASSLSPATNEKLFF	TGTGCCAGCAGTTTATCTCCCGCAACTAATGAAAAACTGTTTTTT
.	16	TRBD1	TRBV5-4	TRBJ1-1	CASSWEPRQGYSEAFF	TGTGCCAGCAGCTGGGAACCGAGACAGGGGTATTCTGAAGCTTTCTTT
.	11	.	TRBV7-2	TRBJ1-2	CATTGMGGYTF	TGTGCCACCACAGGTATGGGAGGCTACACCTTC
.	15	TRBD1	TRBV5-6	TRBJ1-5	CASSNRDRGRQPQHF	TGTGCCAGCAGCAACCGGGACAGGGGGCGACAGCCCCAGCATTTT
.	19	TRBD1	TRBV19	TRBJ1-5	CASSRPLQTGTGLGQPQHF	TGTGCCAGTAGTAGGCCCTTACAAACCGGGACAGGGTTGGGACAGCCCCAGCATTTT
.	13	.	TRBV30	TRBJ2-7	CAWSAGIAYEQYF	TGTGCCTGGAGTGCCGGGATAGCATACGAGCAGTACTTC
few	16	.	TRBV15	TRBJ2-7	CATSREHLTEPGEQYF	TGTGCCACCAGCAGAGAGCATCTGACGGAACCAGGGGAGCAGTACTTC
.	14	TRBD1	TRBV7-9	TRBJ1-4	CASSATGDIEKLFF	TGTGCCAGCAGCGCGACAGGGGACATTGAAAAACTGTTTTTT
few	14	TRBD1	TRBV5-1	TRBJ2-2	CASSLGQGTGELFF	TGCGCCAGCAGCTTGGGACAGGGGACCGGGGAGCTGTTTTTT
.	16	TRBD1	TRBV7-9	TRBJ2-3	CASSLEWDRNTDTQYF	TGTGCCAGCAGCTTAGAATGGGACAGGAACACAGATACGCAGTATTTT
.	14	.	TRBV7-6	TRBJ2-7	CASSLGSGSDEQYF	TGTGCCAGCAGCTTAGGGTCGGGGAGTGACGAGCAGTACTTC
.	14	.	TRBV4-1	TRBJ1-2	CASSQEPLSYGYTF	TGCGCCAGCAGCCAAGAGCCACTGAGCTATGGCTACACCTTC
.	15	TRBD1	TRBV10-3	TRBJ2-7	CAISVWDRGPYEQYF	TGTGCCATCAGTGTTTGGGACAGGGGACCTTACGAGCAGTACTTC
.	13	.	TRBV27	TRBJ2-7	CASSLSTAGEQYF	TGTGCCAGCAGTTTATCGACAGCAGGCGAGCAGTACTTC
.	14	TRBD1	TRBV2	TRBJ2-1	CASTADRGRNEQFF	TGTGCCAGCACTGCCGACAGGGGGCGGAATGAGCAGTTCTTC
.	14	.	TRBV7-3	TRBJ1-1	CASSPRTEPFEAFF	TGTGCCAGCAGCCCACGGACAGAACCATTTGAAGCTTTCTTT
once	14	TRBD1	TRBV19	TRBJ1-5	CASSMGQGGQPQHF	TGTGCCAGTAGTATGGGACAGGGGGGTCAGCCCCAGCATTTT
.	12	TRBD1	TRBV19	TRBJ1-6	CAVGTGYSPLHF	TGTGCCGTCGGGACAGGATATTCACCCCTCCACTTT
.	14	.	TRBV19	TRBJ1-5	CASSIEQSNQPQHF	TGTGCCAGTAGTATAGAACAGAGCAATCAGCCCCAGCATTTT
.	14	.	TRBV29-1	TRBJ1-2	CSVGSGKGPYGYTF	TGCAGCGTGGGTTCAGGGAAGGGGCCCTATGGCTACACCTTC
few	12	.	TRBV27	TRBJ1-2	CASSLGGRGYTF	TGTGCCAGCAGTTTAGGAGGTCGAGGCTACACCTTC
few	14	.	TRBV7-3	TRBJ1-1	CASSPDSENTEAFF	TGTGCCAGCAGCCCCGACAGCGAGAACACTGAAGCTTTCTTT
.	14	.	TRBV7-9	TRBJ1-1	CASSLATVNTEAFF	TGTGCCAGCAGCCTTGCAACGGTGAACACTGAAGCTTTCTTT
.	17	.	TRBV19	TRBJ1-6	CASSRLDGLGGNSPLHF	TGTGCCAGTAGCCGGTTAGACGGCCTTGGAGGTAATTCACCCCTCCACTTT
.	14	.	TRBV5-1	TRBJ2-7	CASSLGGRVDEQYF	TGCGCCAGCAGCTTGGGGGGCAGGGTCGACGAGCAGTACTTC
.	15	.	TRBV5-8	TRBJ1-4	CASSLDRATNEKLFF	TGTGCCAGCAGCTTGGACAGGGCAACTAATGAAAAACTGTTTTTT
once	15	.	TRBV7-2	TRBJ2-7	CASSLRQGDFYEQYF	TGTGCCAGCAGCTTAAGGCAGGGTGATTTTTACGAGCAGTACTTC
.	16	TRBD1	TRBV13	TRBJ1-2	CASSLASGTGGYGYTF	TGTGCCAGCAGCTTAGCAAGCGGGACAGGGGGATATGGCTACACCTTC
.	15	TRBD1	TRBV7-3	TRBJ1-6	CASSPRWTGWAPLHF	TGTGCCAGCAGCCCCCGATGGACAGGTTGGGCACCCCTCCACTTT
few	15	TRBD1	TRBV27	TRBJ1-6	CASTPGQGYNSPLHF	TGTGCCAGCACTCCGGGACAGGGCTATAATTCACCCCTCCACTTT
.	15	TRBD1	TRBV6-5	TRBJ2-7	CASSVTGGSSYEQYF	TGTGCCAGCAGCGTTACAGGGGGGAGCTCCTACGAGCAGTACTTC
few	13	TRBD1	TRBV7-3	TRBJ1-2	CASSFGQGGGYTF	TGTGCCAGCAGCTTCGGACAGGGAGGAGGCTACACCTTC
.	14	.	TRBV9	TRBJ1-2	CASSQTQQGPRYTF	TGTGCCAGCAGCCAGACCCAGCAGGGCCCTCGCTACACCTTC
.	11	.	TRBV27	TRBJ2-5	CASSGGETQYF	TGTGCCAGCAGCGGGGGAGAGACCCAGTACTTC